The clone carrying this T cell receptor (beta chain) has at least ten counts. Its target is not known. This record comes from a study of blood T cells in healthy people across ages. A second PCR, run for roughly 7 to 11 cycles, used a sample-barcoded 5' primer plus a J-beta primer mix. TCRdb itself ran the 5' RACE reads through MiXCR, one entry per CDR3 protein. This sample yields approximately 2,000,000 distinct CDR3 sequences, of which 39% are seen a single time; more than 20% belongs to the top ten. General observations from the study: Greater diversity and more naive CD4+ cells were seen in long-lived donors than in aged donors. Naive T cell percentage by flow cytometry tracked strongly with beta diversity. Possibly, changes in expanded clonotypes were confounded because donor CMV status was unknown. Using unsorted PBMCs precluded a conclusive naive versus antigen-experienced comparison.

The CDR3 is 13 residues long. V lost 0 bases and J lost 8, with 10 bases in between. CDR1 is LGHNA, CDR2 YSLEER, per germline. The sample comprised blood. The receptor was isolated from a human donor in good health. The V gene is TRBV4-3, the J gene TRBJ1-2; D uncertain. The CDR3 DNA reads TGCGCCAGCAGCCAAGACCCCGGTCGCGGCTACACCTTC. Its translation is CASSQDPGRGYTF.